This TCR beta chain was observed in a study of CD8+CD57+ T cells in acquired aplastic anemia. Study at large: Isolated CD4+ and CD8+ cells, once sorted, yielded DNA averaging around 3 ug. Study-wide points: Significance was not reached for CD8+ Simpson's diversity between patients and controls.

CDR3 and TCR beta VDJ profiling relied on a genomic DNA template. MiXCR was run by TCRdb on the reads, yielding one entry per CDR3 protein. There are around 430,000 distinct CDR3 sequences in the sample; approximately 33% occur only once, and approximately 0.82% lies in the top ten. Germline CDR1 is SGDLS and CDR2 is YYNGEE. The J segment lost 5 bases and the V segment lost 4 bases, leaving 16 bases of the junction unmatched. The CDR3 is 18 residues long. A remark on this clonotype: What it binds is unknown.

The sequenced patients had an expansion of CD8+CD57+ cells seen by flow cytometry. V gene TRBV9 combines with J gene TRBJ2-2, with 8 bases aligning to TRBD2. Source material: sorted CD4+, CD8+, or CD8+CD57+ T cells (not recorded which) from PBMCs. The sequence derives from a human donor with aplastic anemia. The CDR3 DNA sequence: TGTGCCAGCAGCTCAGGAGGGGCAGCGGGAGCTAATACCGGGGAGCTGTTTTTT. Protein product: CASSSGGAAGANTGELFF.